This T cell receptor (beta chain) was recovered during a study of blood T cell repertoires in COVID-19. Study as a whole: COVID-19 samples, acute and convalescent, were from the United States, Italy and Spain.

In the authors' methods: Reference gene primer amplification gave nucleated cell count estimates. The protocol was immunoSEQ multiplex PCR, while the TCRdb copy is restricted to in-frame clones and leaves out a portion. Clone size and the V and J calls come from that table; the DNA yielded D and trimming. The table records about 40,000 clones, 70% to 90% of them present only once. This clone appeared once. This CDR3 has 16 residues. The receptor comes from a human donor in a cohort sampled during active COVID-19. This chain links TRBV21-1 with TRBJ1-1. TRBV21-1 is a documented pseudogene. The specimen sequenced was peripheral blood. CDR3 residues: CASSKGAAGRNTEAFF. CDR3 in DNA: TGTGCCAGCAGCAAAGGAGCAGCGGGCCGGAACACTGAAGCTTTCTTT.